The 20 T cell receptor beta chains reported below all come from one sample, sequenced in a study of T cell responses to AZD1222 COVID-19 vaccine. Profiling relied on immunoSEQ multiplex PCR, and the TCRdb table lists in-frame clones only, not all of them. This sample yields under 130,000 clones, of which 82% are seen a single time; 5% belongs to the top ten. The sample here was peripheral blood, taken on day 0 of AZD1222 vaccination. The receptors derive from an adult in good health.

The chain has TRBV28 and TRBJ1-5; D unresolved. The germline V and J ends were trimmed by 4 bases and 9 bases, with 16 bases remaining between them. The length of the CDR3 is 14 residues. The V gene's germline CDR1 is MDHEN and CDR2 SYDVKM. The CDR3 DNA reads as TGTGCCAGCAGTTCTCCGGGAGACTTTACGCCCCAGCATTTT. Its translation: CASSSPGDFTPQHF.

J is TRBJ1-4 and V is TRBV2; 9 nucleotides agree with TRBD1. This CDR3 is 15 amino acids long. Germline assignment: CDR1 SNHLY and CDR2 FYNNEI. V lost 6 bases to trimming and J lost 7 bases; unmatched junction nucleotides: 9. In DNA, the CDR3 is TGTGCCAGCAGCGGACAGGGGTTAACCCGTGAAAAACTGTTTTTT. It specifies CASSGQGLTREKLFF.

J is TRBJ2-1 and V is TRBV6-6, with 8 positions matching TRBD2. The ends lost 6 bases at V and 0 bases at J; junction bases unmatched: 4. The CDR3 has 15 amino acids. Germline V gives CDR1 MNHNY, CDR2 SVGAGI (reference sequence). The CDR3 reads CASRLSGSSYNEQFF. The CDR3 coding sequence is TGTGCCAGCAGACTGAGCGGGAGCTCCTACAATGAGCAGTTCTTC.

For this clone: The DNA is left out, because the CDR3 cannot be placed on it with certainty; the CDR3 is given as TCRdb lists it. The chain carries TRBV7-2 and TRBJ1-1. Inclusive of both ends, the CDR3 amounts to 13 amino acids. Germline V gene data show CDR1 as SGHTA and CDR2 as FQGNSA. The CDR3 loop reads CASSSVGSGTPFF.

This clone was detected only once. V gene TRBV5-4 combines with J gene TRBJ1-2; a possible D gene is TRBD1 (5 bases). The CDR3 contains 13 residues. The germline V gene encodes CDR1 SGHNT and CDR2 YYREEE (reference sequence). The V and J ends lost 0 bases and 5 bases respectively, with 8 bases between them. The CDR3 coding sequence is TGTGCCAGCAGCTTGGGGGGCGGGTATGGCTACACCTTC. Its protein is CASSLGGGYGYTF.

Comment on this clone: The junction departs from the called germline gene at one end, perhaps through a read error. CDR3 coding DNA: TGTGCTAGCAGCCGTACAGGGACCGGGGAGCTGTTTTTT. This sequence encodes CASSRTGTGELFF. This sequence joins TRBV7-7 and TRBJ2-2; TRBD1 might be the D (6 bases). This CDR3 comprises 13 residues. Germline CDR1 SSHAT, CDR2 FNYEAQ (reference sequence).

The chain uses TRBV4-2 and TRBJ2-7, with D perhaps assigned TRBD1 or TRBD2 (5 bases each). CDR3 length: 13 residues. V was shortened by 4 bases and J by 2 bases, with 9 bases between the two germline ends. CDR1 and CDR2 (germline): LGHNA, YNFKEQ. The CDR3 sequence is CASSPTGPYEQYF. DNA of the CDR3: TGTGCCAGCAGCCCCACGGGACCCTACGAGCAGTACTTC.

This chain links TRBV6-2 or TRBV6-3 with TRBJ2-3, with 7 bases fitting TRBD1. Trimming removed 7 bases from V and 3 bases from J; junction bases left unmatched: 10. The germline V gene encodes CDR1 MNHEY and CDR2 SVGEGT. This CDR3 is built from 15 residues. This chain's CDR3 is CASTPRGLGTDTQYF. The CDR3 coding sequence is TGTGCCAGCACCCCAAGGGGGCTCGGGACAGATACGCAGTATTTT.

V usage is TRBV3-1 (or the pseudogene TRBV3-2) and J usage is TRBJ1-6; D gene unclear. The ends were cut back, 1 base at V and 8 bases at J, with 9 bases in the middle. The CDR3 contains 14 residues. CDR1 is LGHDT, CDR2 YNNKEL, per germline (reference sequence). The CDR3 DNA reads TGTGCCAGCAGCCAAGCCAGGACTTATTCACCCCTCCACTTT. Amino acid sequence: CASSQARTYSPLHF.

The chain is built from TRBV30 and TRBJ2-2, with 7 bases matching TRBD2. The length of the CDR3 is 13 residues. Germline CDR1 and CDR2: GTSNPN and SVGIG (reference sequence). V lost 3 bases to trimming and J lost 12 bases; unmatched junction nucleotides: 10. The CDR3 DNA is TGTGCCTGGAGAGCGCAAGGAGCGGGGCAGCTGTTTTTT. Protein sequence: CAWRAQGAGQLFF.

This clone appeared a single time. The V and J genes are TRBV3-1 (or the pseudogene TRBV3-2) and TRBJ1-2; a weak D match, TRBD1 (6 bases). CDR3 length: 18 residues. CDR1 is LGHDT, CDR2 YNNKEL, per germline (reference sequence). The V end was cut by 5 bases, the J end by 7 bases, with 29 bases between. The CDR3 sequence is CASSKYRDKTSRIPGYTF. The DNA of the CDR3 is TGTGCCAGCAGCAAGTACCGGGACAAAACATCAAGGATCCCTGGCTACACCTTC.

As DNA, the CDR3 is TGCGCCAGCAGCTCCAACTCCGGGACAGGGTCCTACGAGCAGTACTTC. Translation gives CASSSNSGTGSYEQYF. J is TRBJ2-7 and V is TRBV5-1; 9 bases fit TRBD1. This CDR3 contains 16 residues. Germline CDR1 SGHRS, CDR2 YFSETQ. Losses at the gene ends were 3 bases for V and 1 base for J; bases not matched to a gene: 8.

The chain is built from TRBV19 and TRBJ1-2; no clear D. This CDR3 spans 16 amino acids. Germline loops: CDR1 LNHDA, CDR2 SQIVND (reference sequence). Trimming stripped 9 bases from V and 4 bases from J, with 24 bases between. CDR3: CASQPRRASSGYGYTF. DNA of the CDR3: TGTGCCAGCCAACCGAGAAGGGCCAGCTCCGGCTATGGCTACACCTTC.

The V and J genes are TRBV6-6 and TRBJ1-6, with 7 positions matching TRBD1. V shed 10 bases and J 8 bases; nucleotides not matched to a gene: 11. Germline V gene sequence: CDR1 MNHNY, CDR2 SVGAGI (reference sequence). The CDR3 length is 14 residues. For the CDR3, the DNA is TGTGCCAACCCTCCCCAGGGGGTATATTCACCCCTCCACTTT. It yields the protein CANPPQGVYSPLHF.

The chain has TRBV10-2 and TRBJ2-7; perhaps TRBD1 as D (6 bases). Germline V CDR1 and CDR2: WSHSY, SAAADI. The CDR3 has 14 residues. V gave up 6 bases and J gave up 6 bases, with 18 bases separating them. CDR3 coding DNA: TGCGCCAGCAGAGAAACCAACAGGGCAGGCGAGCAGTACTTC. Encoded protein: CASRETNRAGEQYF.

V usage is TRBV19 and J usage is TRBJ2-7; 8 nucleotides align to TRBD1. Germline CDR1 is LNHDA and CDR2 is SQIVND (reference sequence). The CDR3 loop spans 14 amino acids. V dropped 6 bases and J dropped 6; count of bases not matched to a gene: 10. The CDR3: CASRLRTGSAEQYF. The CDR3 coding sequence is TGTGCCAGTAGACTTAGGACAGGGTCTGCCGAGCAGTACTTC. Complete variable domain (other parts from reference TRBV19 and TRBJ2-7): DGGITQSPKYLFRKEGQNVTLSCEQNLNHDAMYWYRQDPGQGLRLIYYSQIVNDFQKGDIAEGYSVSREKKESFPLTVTSAQKNPTAFYLCASRLRTGSAEQYFGPGTRLTVT.

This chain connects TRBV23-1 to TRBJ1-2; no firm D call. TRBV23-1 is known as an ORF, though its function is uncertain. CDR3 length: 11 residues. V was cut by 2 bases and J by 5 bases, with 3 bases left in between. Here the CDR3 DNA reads TGCGCCAGCAGTCAAGGTTATGGCTACACCTTC. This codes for CASSQGYGYTF.

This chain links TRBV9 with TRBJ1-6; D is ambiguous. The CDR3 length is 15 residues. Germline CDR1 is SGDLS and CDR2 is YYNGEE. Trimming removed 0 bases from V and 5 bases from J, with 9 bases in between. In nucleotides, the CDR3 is TGTGCCAGCAGCGTAGGCGAGGTTAATAATTCACCCCTCCACTTT. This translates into CASSVGEVNNSPLHF.

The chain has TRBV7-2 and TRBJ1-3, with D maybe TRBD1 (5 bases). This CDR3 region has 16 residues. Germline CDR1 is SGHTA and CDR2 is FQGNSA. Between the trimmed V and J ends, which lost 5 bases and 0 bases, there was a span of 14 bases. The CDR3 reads CASSADRPLSGNTIYF. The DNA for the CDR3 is TGTGCCAGCAGCGCCGACAGACCTCTCTCTGGAAACACCATATATTTT. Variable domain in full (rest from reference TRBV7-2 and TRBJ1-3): GAGVSQSPSNKVTEKGKDVELRCDPISGHTALYWYRQSLGQGLEFLIYFQGNSAPDKSGLPSDRFSAERTGGSVSTLTIQRTQQEDSAVYLCASSADRPLSGNTIYFGEGSWLTVV.

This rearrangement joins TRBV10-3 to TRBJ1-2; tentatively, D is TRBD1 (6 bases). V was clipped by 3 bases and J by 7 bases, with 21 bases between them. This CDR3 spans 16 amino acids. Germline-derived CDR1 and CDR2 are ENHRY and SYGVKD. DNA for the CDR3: TGTGCCATCAGTGACCCAGCTGAGGGACAACTCCTTGGCTACACCTTC. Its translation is CAISDPAEGQLLGYTF.